Given below is one T cell receptor beta chain in context. This clonotype was detected a few times. Its antigen specificity is not known. Base qualities were left out, and no much larger clone turns up one base away. The sample comes from a study of identical twins (dated by TCRdb to 2016 to 2017). General notes on the study: The study deep-sequenced TCR alpha and beta repertoires from monozygotic twins, unrelated adults of various ages and cord blood to test whether fetal clonotypes persist. Replicate twin experiments were performed at different times using different library preparation protocols to rule out contamination. Study-wide conclusions, independent of this receptor: Zero-insertion analyses could be partly confounded by invariant T cells such as MAIT and iNKT, though diverse VJ usage argued against such confounding for most clonotypes. Because the same donors could not be followed over many years, the conclusions relied on cross-sectional statistical analysis. In monozygotic twins, out-of-frame TCR alpha sharing was systematically underestimated by recombination models, although the models agreed with sharing between unrelated individuals. Out-of-frame TCR alpha sequences shared between twins showed an excess of low generation-probability sequences compared with coincidental sharing between unrelated individuals. In beta out-of-frame sequences, excess twin sharing was weaker, because having fewer shared sequences lowered the signal-to-noise ratio. Abundant cord blood beta clonotypes carried fewer insertions; young adult naive repertoires showed a weaker similar trend, while memory repertoires showed none.

Every donor in the study was a healthy Caucasian. Three pairs of female monozygotic twins, all aged about 18 to 30 years, were included in the twin cohort. Positive isolation kits from Invitrogen were used to isolate CD4+ and CD8+ T cell populations. Libraries were made using 5' RACE. The instrument was an Illumina HiSeq 2000. Template switching introduced a universal primer binding site; the final cDNA contained a unique molecular identifier, enabling accurate counting of TCR cDNA molecules. First-strand cDNA for TCR alpha and beta chains was synthesized from specific primers in the conserved constant-segment region. To control for contamination, every cDNA library was double barcoded, receiving both a SMART-Mk sample barcode and Illumina barcodes. TruSeq adapter sequences, together with Illumina sample barcodes, were added in two successive PCR steps. Sequencing of the TCR alpha and beta cDNA libraries was done on the Illumina HiSeq platform using custom primers. The study's own analysis went as follows. Raw reads were processed with MiGEC to extract unique molecular identifiers, and MiXCR was used to determine CDR3 positions. For each individual, recombination models were inferred using an EM algorithm with the repgenHMM and IGoR tools. Shared clonotypes were analyzed with the tcR package in R, and sharing was normalized by the product of cloneset sizes. Out-of-frame nonproductive sequences were analyzed to study raw recombination free of thymic and clonal selection effects. The public reads were reprocessed in TCRdb via fastp at Q25 and MiXCR, keeping in-frame beta chains. CDR3 protein duplicates are merged, each entry listing the most common genes and DNA. The V and J calls were determined by TCRdb, not by the authors. This sample lists some 190,000 distinct CDR3 sequences; around a sixth were detected once. The ten largest clones add up to about 38% of the sample.

Spanning cysteine to phenylalanine, the CDR3 consists of 19 amino acids. Only the CDR3 DNA stays, 57 bases, in frame from base 1. Relative to germline, V is 6 bases shorter and J is 4 bases shorter, with 27 bases between their ends. The sample was also linked to a second study, of T cells expressing NK-cell markers. That second report states: In sorted CD3+CD56+NKG2C+, CD3+CD56+NKG2C- and CD3+CD56-NKG2C+ T-cell subsets from 7 or 8 donors, TCR beta-chain repertoires were profiled. Seven of the eight sequenced donors were HCMV-seropositive and one was HCMV-seronegative. In several experiments an anti-gammadeltaTCR antibody was added to restrict sorting to alphabetaTCR-expressing T cells. In over 5 donors, the dominant CD3+CD56+NKG2C+ clonotypes were among the top 10 CD8+ clonotypes and accounted for 1.0-7.0% of CD8+ T cells. Those dominant clonotypes were again the most abundant among CD3+CD56-NKG2C+ cells in a few donors, at roughly 25-60.1%. Whether the expanded NKG2C-expressing T cell clones were specific for HCMV antigens was left unclear. The eight sequenced donors were randomly selected healthy volunteers, three men and five women. To determine HCMV serostatus, a commercial ELISA kit was used to detect HCMV-specific IgG in serum. MIGEC was used to demultiplex reads and group reads by UMI, and MiTCR was used to assemble and quantify clonotypes. To remove erroneous sequences, TCR cDNA sequences were retained only when supported by two or more reads. Downstream repertoire analysis used the tcR package, and clonotypes were matched across fractions by CDR3 nucleotide sequence plus V segment. Antigen specificity was annotated against VDJdb with VDJmatch, allowing one amino acid substitution in CDR3.

This receptor chain uses TRBV12-3 or TRBV12-4 and TRBJ2-2; the D gene assignment is ambiguous. Sequenced sample: CD8+ T cells sorted from blood. The sequence derives from a woman aged 18-29 years in good health. The sequenced DNA is TGTGCCAGCAGCCAAACCCCTTCCCGGGCCTCGGATGGCACCGGGGAGCTGTTTTTT. Translated, it gives CASSQTPSRASDGTGELFF.